These T cell receptor beta chains were read from a single sample in a study of somatic mutations in cytotoxic T cells in rheumatoid arthritis. Profiling relied on immunoSEQ multiplex PCR, and the TCRdb table lists in-frame clones only, not all of them. The sample lists 15,000 to 20,000 clones, around 67% occurring once. The sequenced sample was CD8+ T cells sorted from blood. The receptors shown here come from a woman aged 55-69 years in good health. Both conserved end residues are part of each CDR3. D genes are given only for firm matches. Where a row states a size, it is once, few, many or the class of an expanded clone; other rows omit it.

v_gene: TRBV27; abundance: once; j_gene: TRBJ2-3; d_gene: TRBD1; CDR3aa: CASSFQGARTDTQYF; CDR3nt: TGTGCCAGCAGTTTCCAGGGGGCTCGCACAGATACGCAGTATTTT
v_gene: TRBV5-4; abundance: .; j_gene: TRBJ2-7; d_gene: .; CDR3aa: CASSLDGHGKYEQYF; CDR3nt: TGTGCCAGCAGCTTGGATGGACATGGGAAATACGAGCAGTACTTC
v_gene: TRBV27; abundance: few; j_gene: TRBJ1-2; d_gene: .; CDR3aa: CASSFGQNYGYTF; CDR3nt: TGTGCCAGCAGTTTCGGACAGAACTATGGCTACACCTTC
v_gene: TRBV7-9; abundance: .; j_gene: TRBJ1-1; d_gene: .; CDR3aa: CASSFPAPGRFLNTEAFF; CDR3nt: TGTGCCAGCAGCTTTCCCGCCCCGGGGCGTTTTCTTAACACTGAAGCTTTCTTT
v_gene: TRBV5-3; abundance: .; j_gene: TRBJ1-5; d_gene: .; CDR3aa: CARRHNRAPREQPQHF; CDR3nt: TGTGCCAGAAGACACAACCGGGCCCCTCGCGAGCAGCCCCAGCATTTT
v_gene: TRBV7-9; abundance: .; j_gene: TRBJ2-1; d_gene: TRBD2; CDR3aa: CASSPLAGGNYNEQFF; CDR3nt: TGTGCCAGCAGCCCCCTAGCGGGAGGCAACTACAATGAGCAGTTCTTC
v_gene: TRBV9; abundance: .; j_gene: TRBJ1-4; d_gene: .; CDR3aa: CASSAGGGFGEKLFF; CDR3nt: TGTGCCAGCAGCGCCGGGGGGGGCTTTGGTGAAAAACTGTTTTTT
v_gene: TRBV30; abundance: few; j_gene: TRBJ1-1; d_gene: .; CDR3aa: CASLPTGEPEAFF; CDR3nt: TGTGCCTCCCTTCCCACGGGGGAACCTGAAGCTTTCTTT
v_gene: TRBV5-1; abundance: .; j_gene: TRBJ1-2; d_gene: TRBD1; CDR3aa: CASSRTGGGNYGYTF; CDR3nt: TGCGCCAGCAGCAGAACAGGGGGCGGAAACTATGGCTACACCTTC
v_gene: TRBV6-1; abundance: .; j_gene: TRBJ2-7; d_gene: .; CDR3aa: CASNEPPGLGHEQYF; CDR3nt: TGTGCCAGCAATGAGCCCCCGGGTCTGGGGCACGAGCAGTACTTC
v_gene: TRBV2; abundance: .; j_gene: TRBJ1-1; d_gene: TRBD1; CDR3aa: CASREGTGRTEAFF; CDR3nt: TGTGCCAGCAGAGAGGGGACAGGGAGGACTGAAGCTTTCTTT
v_gene: TRBV6-4; abundance: once; j_gene: TRBJ1-5; d_gene: TRBD1; CDR3aa: CASSRQGGTDQPQHF; CDR3nt: TGTGCCAGCAGTCGACAGGGAGGAACCGATCAGCCCCAGCATTTT
v_gene: TRBV30; abundance: .; j_gene: TRBJ2-7; d_gene: .; CDR3aa: CAWSVTGSAEQYF; CDR3nt: TGTGCCTGGAGTGTGACCGGGTCTGCCGAGCAGTACTTC
v_gene: TRBV7-9; abundance: .; j_gene: TRBJ1-1; d_gene: .; CDR3aa: CASSRVGGHGTEAFF; CDR3nt: TGTGCCAGCAGCCGGGTCGGGGGGCACGGGACTGAAGCTTTCTTT
v_gene: TRBV10-3; abundance: .; j_gene: TRBJ1-1; d_gene: .; CDR3aa: CASTALNTEAFF; CDR3nt: TGTGCCTCCACAGCTCTGAACACTGAAGCTTTCTTT
v_gene: TRBV25-1; abundance: .; j_gene: TRBJ2-1; d_gene: TRBD1; CDR3aa: CASSEAAGQGYNEQFF; CDR3nt: TGTGCCAGCAGTGAAGCTGCGGGACAGGGATACAATGAGCAGTTCTTC
v_gene: TRBV27; abundance: .; j_gene: TRBJ2-3; d_gene: .; CDR3aa: CASSLRLPDTQYF; CDR3nt: TGTGCCAGCAGTTTGCGGCTTCCAGATACGCAGTATTTT
v_gene: TRBV27; abundance: .; j_gene: TRBJ2-7; d_gene: .; CDR3aa: CASSLSPPPALGQYF; CDR3nt: TGTGCCAGCAGTTTATCTCCCCCCCCCGCCCTTGGGCAGTACTTC
v_gene: TRBV9; abundance: .; j_gene: TRBJ1-2; d_gene: .; CDR3aa: CASSEGPGVSYGYTF; CDR3nt: TGTGCCAGCAGCGAGGGACCAGGGGTTAGCTATGGCTACACCTTC
v_gene: TRBV21-1; abundance: .; j_gene: TRBJ1-1; d_gene: .; CDR3aa: CATPEETEAFF; CDR3nt: TGTGCCACCCCCGAAGAGACTGAAGCTTTCTTT
v_gene: TRBV28; abundance: .; j_gene: TRBJ2-3; d_gene: TRBD1; CDR3aa: CASSQPPGQGTDTQYF; CDR3nt: TGTGCCAGCAGTCAACCACCGGGACAGGGAACAGATACGCAGTATTTT
v_gene: TRBV4-1; abundance: .; j_gene: TRBJ2-1; d_gene: TRBD2; CDR3aa: CASLPVTSGSYNEQFF; CDR3nt: TGCGCCAGTTTGCCGGTTACTAGCGGATCCTACAATGAGCAGTTCTTC
v_gene: TRBV14; abundance: .; j_gene: TRBJ1-2; d_gene: .; CDR3aa: CASSQKGPGLYGYTF; CDR3nt: TGTGCCAGCAGTCAAAAAGGGCCGGGCCTTTATGGCTACACCTTC
v_gene: TRBV21-1; abundance: medium-sized; j_gene: TRBJ1-5; d_gene: .; CDR3aa: CASPIGGRLNQPQHF; CDR3nt: TGTGCCAGCCCCATCGGAGGGAGGCTCAATCAGCCCCAGCATTTT
v_gene: TRBV27; abundance: .; j_gene: TRBJ2-7; d_gene: TRBD1; CDR3aa: CASQERGQGFYEQYF; CDR3nt: TGTGCCAGCCAGGAAAGGGGACAGGGTTTTTACGAGCAGTACTTC
v_gene: TRBV6-6; abundance: .; j_gene: TRBJ2-7; d_gene: .; CDR3aa: CASTSTDTYEQYF; CDR3nt: TGTGCCAGCACTTCGACAGATACCTACGAGCAGTACTTC
v_gene: TRBV10-3; abundance: .; j_gene: TRBJ2-7; d_gene: .; CDR3aa: CAISESIAGYEQYF; CDR3nt: TGTGCCATCAGTGAGTCTATTGCGGGTTACGAGCAGTACTTC
v_gene: TRBV4-1; abundance: .; j_gene: TRBJ2-1; d_gene: .; CDR3aa: CASSQAGNEQFF; CDR3nt: TGCGCCAGCAGCCAAGCGGGCAATGAGCAGTTCTTC
v_gene: TRBV27; abundance: .; j_gene: TRBJ2-7; d_gene: TRBD2; CDR3aa: CASRPQLAGVWYEQYF; CDR3nt: TGTGCCAGCCGTCCCCAACTAGCGGGAGTTTGGTACGAGCAGTACTTC
v_gene: TRBV19; abundance: .; j_gene: TRBJ1-1; d_gene: .; CDR3aa: CASSIGRGNTEAFF; CDR3nt: TGTGCCAGTAGTATAGGCAGGGGGAACACTGAAGCTTTCTTT
v_gene: TRBV15; abundance: .; j_gene: TRBJ2-1; d_gene: .; CDR3aa: CATSISPPSSYNEQFF; CDR3nt: TGTGCCACCAGCATTAGTCCACCAAGCTCCTACAATGAGCAGTTCTTC
v_gene: TRBV6-1; abundance: .; j_gene: TRBJ2-5; d_gene: .; CDR3aa: CASSVRQAPQETQYF; CDR3nt: TGTGCCAGCAGTGTTCGACAGGCACCACAAGAGACCCAGTACTTC
v_gene: TRBV5-4; abundance: .; j_gene: TRBJ2-1; d_gene: .; CDR3aa: CASSLDLHEQFF; CDR3nt: TGTGCCAGCAGCTTGGACTTGCATGAGCAGTTCTTC
v_gene: TRBV5-1; abundance: .; j_gene: TRBJ1-1; d_gene: .; CDR3aa: CASSFTGSNTEAFF; CDR3nt: TGCGCCAGCAGCTTTACAGGGTCGAACACTGAAGCTTTCTTT
v_gene: TRBV6-6; abundance: .; j_gene: TRBJ1-2; d_gene: .; CDR3aa: CATLAGPGLGYTF; CDR3nt: TGTGCCACCCTTGCCGGGCCCGGTCTTGGCTACACCTTC
v_gene: TRBV9; abundance: few; j_gene: TRBJ2-1; d_gene: .; CDR3aa: CASSVDQGLSSYNEQFF; CDR3nt: TGTGCCAGCAGCGTAGACCAGGGTCTTAGCTCCTACAATGAGCAGTTCTTC
v_gene: TRBV7-9; abundance: once; j_gene: TRBJ2-3; d_gene: .; CDR3aa: CASSERINTDTQYF; CDR3nt: TGTGCCAGCAGCGAGCGAATAAACACAGATACGCAGTATTTT
v_gene: TRBV2; abundance: few; j_gene: TRBJ2-7; d_gene: TRBD1; CDR3aa: CASSPRTGPLGPYEQYF; CDR3nt: TGTGCCAGCAGCCCCCGGACAGGCCCCCTGGGGCCCTACGAGCAGTACTTC
v_gene: TRBV4-2; abundance: few; j_gene: TRBJ1-5; d_gene: TRBD1; CDR3aa: CASSQGGQDQPQHF; CDR3nt: TGTGCCAGCAGCCAAGGGGGACAGGATCAGCCCCAGCATTTT
v_gene: TRBV18; abundance: .; j_gene: TRBJ1-2; d_gene: .; CDR3aa: CASSPGAGSYLDGYTF; CDR3nt: TGTGCCAGCTCACCTGGGGCGGGGTCCTACTTAGATGGCTACACCTTC
v_gene: TRBV4-2; abundance: large; j_gene: TRBJ1-1; d_gene: .; CDR3aa: CASSQVGGRTEAFF; CDR3nt: TGTGCCAGCAGCCAAGTGGGAGGGCGGACTGAAGCTTTCTTT
v_gene: TRBV25-1; abundance: .; j_gene: TRBJ2-5; d_gene: .; CDR3aa: CASSEGGADQETQYF; CDR3nt: TGTGCCAGCAGTGAGGGGGGGGCTGACCAAGAGACCCAGTACTTC